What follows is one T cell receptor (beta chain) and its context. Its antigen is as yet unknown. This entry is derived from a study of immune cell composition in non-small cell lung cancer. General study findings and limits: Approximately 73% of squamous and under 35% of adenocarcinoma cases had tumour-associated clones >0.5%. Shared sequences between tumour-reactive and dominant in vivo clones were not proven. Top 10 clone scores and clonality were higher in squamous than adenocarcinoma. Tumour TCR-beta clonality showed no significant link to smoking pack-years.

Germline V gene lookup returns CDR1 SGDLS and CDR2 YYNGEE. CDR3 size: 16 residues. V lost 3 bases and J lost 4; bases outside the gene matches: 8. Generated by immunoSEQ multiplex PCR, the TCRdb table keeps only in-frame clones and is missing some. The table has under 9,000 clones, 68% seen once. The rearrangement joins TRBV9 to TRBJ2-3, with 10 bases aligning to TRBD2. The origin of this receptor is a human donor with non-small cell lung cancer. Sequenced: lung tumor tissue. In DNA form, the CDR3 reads TGTGCCAGCAGCGGCTCTAGCGGGGGTGGCGCAGATACGCAGTATTTT. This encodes CASSGSSGGGADTQYF.